These T cell receptor beta chains were read from a single sample in a study of blood T cell repertoires in COVID-19. Data came from immunoSEQ multiplex PCR; TCRdb stores just in-frame clones and leaves some out. Among around 70,000 clones listed, more than 85% were seen once. The specimen sequenced was peripheral blood. The receptors here all came from a man in his 60s with acute or convalescent COVID-19. CDR3s include the opening cysteine and the closing phenylalanine or tryptophan. Each record gives: clone size, J gene, V gene, CDR3 protein. Clone size appears in some rows only: once, few, many, or a class for an expanded clone.

clone_size: NA; j_call: TRBJ2-2; v_call: TRBV12-5; cdr3_aa: CASGLTRDRSPGELFF
clone_size: NA; j_call: TRBJ2-7; v_call: TRBV3-1/TRBV3-2; cdr3_aa: CASSQETSGAPYEQYF
clone_size: NA; j_call: TRBJ2-5; v_call: TRBV6-2/TRBV6-3; cdr3_aa: CASSYSRATQETQYF
clone_size: NA; j_call: TRBJ1-3; v_call: TRBV9; cdr3_aa: CASSVAGTAFSGNTIYF
clone_size: NA; j_call: TRBJ2-5; v_call: TRBV9; cdr3_aa: CASSPGTRPETQYF
clone_size: NA; j_call: TRBJ2-3; v_call: TRBV5-1; cdr3_aa: CASSFSGTSTDTQYF
clone_size: NA; j_call: TRBJ2-7; v_call: TRBV6-5; cdr3_aa: CASMQGSIYEQYF
clone_size: once; j_call: TRBJ2-3; v_call: TRBV4-1; cdr3_aa: CASSQGRQSTDTQYF
clone_size: NA; j_call: TRBJ1-2; v_call: TRBV24-1; cdr3_aa: CATSDPGTGYYGYTF
clone_size: NA; j_call: TRBJ1-1; v_call: TRBV11-2; cdr3_aa: CASSLGTIYTEAFF
clone_size: NA; j_call: TRBJ2-5; v_call: TRBV9; cdr3_aa: CASSRSGRQETQYF
clone_size: NA; j_call: TRBJ2-5; v_call: TRBV15; cdr3_aa: CATASGGEETQYF
clone_size: NA; j_call: TRBJ1-1; v_call: TRBV24-1; cdr3_aa: CATSDPGVTEAFF
clone_size: once; j_call: TRBJ2-5; v_call: TRBV19; cdr3_aa: CASRGRLAGEETQYF
clone_size: NA; j_call: TRBJ2-1; v_call: TRBV29-1; cdr3_aa: CSVRPSSYNEQFF
clone_size: NA; j_call: TRBJ1-3; v_call: TRBV10-2; cdr3_aa: CASSAASTGARNTIYF
clone_size: NA; j_call: TRBJ2-2; v_call: TRBV19; cdr3_aa: CAARTGTNTGELFF
clone_size: NA; j_call: TRBJ1-2; v_call: TRBV30; cdr3_aa: CACPGQGAYGYTF
clone_size: NA; j_call: TRBJ1-1; v_call: TRBV9; cdr3_aa: CASSVVPGNTEAFF
clone_size: once; j_call: TRBJ1-2; v_call: TRBV11-2; cdr3_aa: CASSLDSPNYGYTF
clone_size: NA; j_call: TRBJ2-7; v_call: TRBV18; cdr3_aa: CASSGDFTYEQYF
clone_size: NA; j_call: TRBJ1-4; v_call: TRBV7-8; cdr3_aa: CASSLVGGLGEKLFF
clone_size: NA; j_call: TRBJ1-3; v_call: TRBV5-1; cdr3_aa: CASSLQGWPGNTIYF
clone_size: NA; j_call: TRBJ1-5; v_call: TRBV27; cdr3_aa: CASRDMGSGGAQHF
clone_size: NA; j_call: TRBJ2-2; v_call: TRBV20-1; cdr3_aa: CSATDRHTGELFF
clone_size: NA; j_call: TRBJ2-1; v_call: TRBV12-3/TRBV12-4; cdr3_aa: CASTLMRERLFF
clone_size: NA; j_call: TRBJ2-6; v_call: TRBV24-1; cdr3_aa: CATSADRAGGSGANVLTF